Reported below is one T cell receptor (beta chain). These data originate in a study of OX40 agonist ivuxolimab in advanced cancers. The table came from immunoSEQ multiplex PCR; TCRdb's copy has only in-frame clones and leaves some out. The profile covers 70,000 to 100,000 clones, with 85% to 90% appearing a single time and 6.5% to 8.5% taken by the ten largest. After removal of 8 bases from V and 7 bases from J, the junction contained 15 bases not matched to a gene. CDR3 size: 14 residues. Germline CDR1 and CDR2: GTSNPN and SVGIG (reference sequence). The sequencing used CD4+ or CD8+ T cells sorted from blood, collected in a trial of the OX40 agonist ivuxolimab. The sequence was collected from an adult with an advanced solid tumor such as melanoma, head and neck, liver or kidney cancer. This chain uses TRBV30 with TRBJ2-7; TRBD1 aligns across 9 bases. CDR3 in amino acids: CAQKPGQGVVEQYF. The DNA of the CDR3 is TGTGCCCAGAAGCCGGGACAGGGAGTCGTAGAGCAGTACTTC.